The rows below give T cell receptor beta chains drawn from one sample of a study of cytomegalovirus exposure and HLA in healthy donors. Libraries were prepared by immunoSEQ multiplex PCR; TCRdb keeps only in-frame clonotypes and omits some of them. This table holds 100,000 or so clones, about four fifths found once. The material sequenced was PBMCs. Every receptor here comes from a man aged 18 to 35 in good health and CMV-seronegative. CDR3s include the opening cysteine and the closing phenylalanine or tryptophan. D genes are given only for firm matches. Clone size is shown for a subset of rows, as once, few, many or a class of expanded clone.

J gene	clone size	D gene	V gene	CDR3 DNA	CDR3 protein
TRBJ2-7	NA	TRBD2	TRBV28	TGTGCCAGCAGTCTTCGACTAGCGGGGTTCTACGAGCAGTACTTC	CASSLRLAGFYEQYF
TRBJ2-1	NA	NA	TRBV19	TGTGCCAGTAGTATAACTAAAAGCTCCTACAATGAGCAGTTCTTC	CASSITKSSYNEQFF
TRBJ2-2	NA	NA	TRBV10-1	TGCGCCACACAGAGGGCCCTCCGGGCCGGGGAGCTGTTTTTT	CATQRALRAGELFF
TRBJ2-1	NA	TRBD2	TRBV18	TGTGCCAGCTCACCCGGGACTAGCGGCAATGAGCAGTTCTTC	CASSPGTSGNEQFF
TRBJ1-1	few	NA	TRBV28	TGTGCCAGCAGTTTGAGCGGGAACACTGAAGCTTTCTTT	CASSLSGNTEAFF
TRBJ2-7	NA	NA	TRBV21-1	TGTGCCAGCAGCACTCCTAGGACTAGCGGCTACGAGCAGTACTTC	CASSTPRTSGYEQYF
TRBJ2-1	NA	TRBD2	TRBV30	TGTGCCTGGAGAGGAGTAGCGGGACTAAGCTCCTACAATGAGCAGTTCTTC	CAWRGVAGLSSYNEQFF
TRBJ1-1	NA	TRBD1	TRBV15	TGTGCCACCAGCAGAGCCGAGGGGGCGCGTATGAACACTGAAGCTTTCTTT	CATSRAEGARMNTEAFF
TRBJ1-5	NA	TRBD1	TRBV5-1	TGCGCCAGCAGCTTGGGGTTCCGGACAGGGAAACCGGATCAGCCCCAGCATTTT	CASSLGFRTGKPDQPQHF
TRBJ2-6	NA	TRBD1	TRBV7-8	TGTGCCAGCGCGGGACAGGGTTTGTCTGGGGCCAACGTCCTGACTTTC	CASAGQGLSGANVLTF
TRBJ1-5	NA	NA	TRBV10-1	TGCGCCAGCAGGACAGGTACCTTTCTTAGGGGAGATCAGCCCCAGCATTTT	CASRTGTFLRGDQPQHF
TRBJ2-1	few	NA	TRBV4-3	TGCGCCAGCAGCCCGGGGGAGAATGAGCAGTTCTTC	CASSPGENEQFF
TRBJ2-2	NA	NA	TRBV7-9	TGTGCCAGTTCATCGGGGGAGAACACCGGGGAGCTGTTTTTT	CASSSGENTGELFF
TRBJ2-7	few	TRBD1	TRBV5-1	TGCGCCAGCAGCTCGAGGCTAACAGGGGGACGGACCTACGAGCAGTACTTC	CASSSRLTGGRTYEQYF
TRBJ2-3	NA	NA	TRBV5-1	TGCGCCAGCAGCTTGGCGGCCCGGGCAGATACGCAGTATTTT	CASSLAARADTQYF
TRBJ2-1	NA	NA	TRBV10-2	TGCGCCAGCAGTGAGCCCCGACTTGCTTCCTACAATGAGCAGTTCTTC	CASSEPRLASYNEQFF
TRBJ2-3	NA	TRBD2	TRBV15	TGTGCCACCAGAGGGACTAGCGGACTCACAGATACGCAGTATTTT	CATRGTSGLTDTQYF
TRBJ1-2	NA	TRBD1	TRBV5-1	TGCGCCAGCAGCTCAGGGGACAGGTCCCTAATTGCAGGCACCTTC	CASSSGDRSLIAGTF
TRBJ1-2	NA	TRBD1	TRBV28	TGTGCCAGCAGAAAGACAGGGGCGGCTGGCTACACCTTC	CASRKTGAAGYTF
TRBJ1-2	NA	NA	TRBV5-4	TGTGCCAGCAGCAGACCTGCGGGTGACTATGGCTACACCTTC	CASSRPAGDYGYTF
TRBJ1-2	once	NA	TRBV7-9	TGTGCCAGCAGTTCGACAGAACGACGTGCCTTCTATGGCTACACCTTC	CASSSTERRAFYGYTF
TRBJ2-2	NA	NA	TRBV5-1	TGCGCCAGCAGCTTGCAGTACACCGGGGAGCTGTTTTTT	CASSLQYTGELFF
TRBJ2-2	NA	NA	TRBV28	TGTGCCAGCAGTTTGACCGGACAGTTTGCCGGGGAGCTGTTTTTT	CASSLTGQFAGELFF
TRBJ2-7	NA	TRBD1	TRBV5-1	TGCGCCAGCAGCCGGACCGGGACAGGGGCCTACGAGCAGTACTTC	CASSRTGTGAYEQYF
TRBJ1-1	NA	NA	TRBV2	TGTGCCAGCAGTGGAGCTGAAGCTTTCTTT	CASSGAEAFF
TRBJ1-1	NA	NA	TRBV30	TGTGCCTGGAGTAGGGGCCTTGTAGTTGCTTTCTTT	CAWSRGLVVAFF
TRBJ1-5	many	TRBD1	TRBV6-6	TGTGCCAGCAGCCACTTCCGGGACAGGGTCAATCAGCCCCAGCATTTT	CASSHFRDRVNQPQHF
TRBJ1-1	NA	NA	TRBV6-1	TGTGCCAGCAGTGAAGGGTGGGGACAAATGAACACTGAAGCTTTCTTT	CASSEGWGQMNTEAFF
TRBJ1-1	NA	TRBD1	TRBV7-2	TGTGCCAGCAGCCGACAGGGTTTTGTCCCTGAAGCTTTCTTT	CASSRQGFVPEAFF
TRBJ2-1	NA	TRBD2	TRBV5-1	TGCGCCAGCAGCTTGGTGGCTAGCGGGAGGGTTCGAAATGAGCAGTTCTTC	CASSLVASGRVRNEQFF
TRBJ1-3	NA	TRBD1	TRBV2	TGTGCCAGCAGTGAATCGAGGACAGGTATATTTCCTGGAAACACCATATATTTT	CASSESRTGIFPGNTIYF
TRBJ1-2	NA	NA	TRBV5-1	TGCGCCAGCAGCTCCAGGGCGGGGGCCGACGGAGGCTACACCTTC	CASSSRAGADGGYTF
TRBJ1-2	few	TRBD1	TRBV6-4	TGTGCCAGCAGTGAGGCACAGGGGCCTAACTATGGCTACACCTTC	CASSEAQGPNYGYTF
TRBJ2-7	NA	TRBD1	TRBV19	TGTGCCAGTAGTCCCCAGAACAGGGGGCACTACGAGCAGTACTTC	CASSPQNRGHYEQYF
TRBJ2-5	once	NA	TRBV15	TGTGCCACCAGCAGAGGTAACGGGAGAGGGGAGACCCAGTACTTC	CATSRGNGRGETQYF
TRBJ2-6	NA	NA	TRBV19	TGTGCCAGTAGTGCCGCAAGGCCAGGGGCTTCGGGGGCCAACGTCCTGACTTTC	CASSAARPGASGANVLTF